Each of the 18 T cell receptor beta chains below was sequenced from the same sample in a study of blood T cell repertoires in COVID-19. This table comes from immunoSEQ multiplex PCR, and its TCRdb copy is limited to in-frame clones, with some not included. The sample has over 120,000 clones, roughly four fifths seen once. Sequencing was carried out using peripheral blood. The receptors here all came from a woman older than 75 with acute or convalescent COVID-19.

The rearrangement uses TRBV7-9 and TRBJ2-3, with 8 bases fitting TRBD2. CDR3 length equals 17 residues. The V segment lost 3 bases and the J segment 4 bases; nucleotides outside the gene matches: 12. Germline assignment: CDR1 SEHNR and CDR2 FQNEAQ (reference sequence). CDR3 nucleotide sequence: TGTGCCAGCAGCTTGGGTTTTTCGGGGGGGCCCGCAGATACGCAGTATTTT. Encoded protein: CASSLGFSGGPADTQYF. Full variable domain (outside the CDR3, taken from reference TRBV7-9 and TRBJ2-3): DTGVSQNPRHKITKRGQNVTFRCDPISEHNRLYWYRQTLGQGPEFLTYFQNEAQLEKSRLLSDRFSAERPKGSFSTLEIQRTEQGDSAMYLCASSLGFSGGPADTQYFGPGTRLTVL.

The rearrangement links TRBV2 to TRBJ2-1; the D gene is possibly TRBD1 (6 bases). Germline V gene lookup returns CDR1 SNHLY and CDR2 FYNNEI. Between the trimmed V and J ends, which lost 5 bases and 3 bases, there was a span of 8 bases. This CDR3 has 13 residues. CDR3 sequence (DNA): TGTGCCAGCAGTAGGGGGAACTACAATGAGCAGTTCTTC. Its protein is CASSRGNYNEQFF.

This clone turned up a few times. The chain has TRBV5-6 and TRBJ1-4, with TRBD1 as a possible D gene (5 bases). This CDR3 comprises 16 residues. Trimming shortened V by 3 bases and J by 5 bases, and 17 bases separated the two germline ends. Per germline, CDR1 SGHDT and CDR2 YYEEEE. The CDR3 region is CASSWGVWGENEKLFF. The CDR3 region has the DNA TGTGCCAGCAGCTGGGGGGTCTGGGGAGAGAATGAAAAACTGTTTTTT.

V and J are TRBV5-5 and TRBJ1-1; 8 bases line up with TRBD1. This CDR3 is 17 amino acids long. CDR1 and CDR2 (germline): SGHKS, YYEKEE (reference sequence). The ends lost 5 bases at V and 0 bases at J; junction bases unmatched: 12. The CDR3 coding sequence is TGTGCCAGCAGTCAAGGACAGGGTGGAGGTATGAACACTGAAGCTTTCTTT. Translating gives CASSQGQGGGMNTEAFF.

This clone occurred a few times. The V gene is TRBV5-6, the J gene TRBJ1-2, with 7 bases lining up with TRBD1. Germline lookup yields CDR1 SGHDT and CDR2 YYEEEE. V lost 4 bases, J lost 7 bases, and 13 bases stayed unmatched. The CDR3 is made up of 15 amino acids. The CDR3 region is CASSPGTVGSGGYTF. CDR3 sequence (DNA): TGTGCCAGCAGCCCCGGGACAGTGGGTTCCGGTGGCTACACCTTC.

The rearrangement links TRBV7-2 to TRBJ2-2; 8 nucleotides align to TRBD1. Per the germline V gene, CDR1 is SGHTA and CDR2 is FQGNSA. Trimming took 4 bases from V and 6 from J; bases not matched to a gene: 7. CDR3 size: 15 residues. CDR3 sequence reads: CASSSGQGRPGELFF. In DNA, the CDR3 is TGTGCCAGCAGCTCCGGACAGGGTAGGCCCGGGGAGCTGTTTTTT.

The chain carries TRBV6-5 and TRBJ1-5; D not resolved. The ends were cut back, 8 bases at V and 5 bases at J, with 13 bases in the middle. CDR3 length equals 13 residues. Germline V gene lookup returns CDR1 MNHEY and CDR2 SVGAGI. The CDR3 bases are TGTGCCAGCGGCTCGGAGTTGCATCAGCCCCAGCATTTT. Its protein is CASGSELHQPQHF.

This sequence joins TRBV12-5 and TRBJ1-6, with D perhaps TRBD1 (6 bases). Trimming pared 4 bases from V and 0 bases from J, leaving 10 bases between. The CDR3 totals 16 residues. CDR1 and CDR2 from the germline V gene are LGHNT and FRNRAP. This CDR3 reads CASGWLGGSYNSPLHF. The CDR3 region has the DNA TGTGCTAGTGGTTGGTTAGGGGGCTCCTATAATTCACCCCTCCACTTT.

The rearrangement joins TRBV10-3 to TRBJ1-3; TRBD1 matches 7 bases. The CDR3 is 15 amino acids. V dropped 10 bases and J dropped 0; count of bases not matched to a gene: 9. CDR1 and CDR2 from the germline V gene are ENHRY and SYGVKD. This CDR3 is CATCDRAHSGNTIYF. The CDR3 nucleotides read TGTGCCACCTGTGACAGGGCACACTCTGGAAACACCATATATTTT.

This chain uses TRBV5-1 with TRBJ1-4, with 7 bases matching TRBD1. J was trimmed by 7 bases and V by 3 bases; bases with no gene match: 6. This CDR3 is 14 amino acids long. Germline V gene data show CDR1 as SGHRS and CDR2 as YFSETQ. The CDR3 region is CASSSTGLGEKLFF. The CDR3 DNA reads as TGCGCCAGCAGCTCGACAGGGTTGGGTGAAAAACTGTTTTTT.

The chain recombines TRBV30 with TRBJ1-1; 7 bases map to TRBD1. Germline V CDR1 and CDR2: GTSNPN, SVGIG (reference sequence). V lost 8 bases and J lost 4; bases outside the gene matches: 7. The CDR3 length is 12 residues. The CDR3 sequence: CAHQGDSTEAFF. In DNA form, the CDR3 reads TGTGCCCATCAGGGGGATAGCACTGAAGCTTTCTTT.

V is TRBV9 and J is TRBJ2-5, with 8 positions matching TRBD1. The junction had 9 bases not matched to a gene; V was cut back by 4 bases and J by 4 bases. The CDR3 runs 15 residues. Germline CDR1 reads SGDLS; CDR2 reads YYNGEE. The CDR3: CASSPRQGAGETQYF. The CDR3 DNA follows: TGTGCCAGCAGCCCCCGGCAGGGGGCGGGAGAGACCCAGTACTTC.

The chain has TRBV29-1 and TRBJ1-1; tentative D call: TRBD1 (6 bases). Deletions cut 4 bases from V and 7 bases from J, with 19 bases between. Germline V gene sequence: CDR1 SQVTM, CDR2 ANQGSEA. This CDR3 comprises 14 residues. The chain's CDR3 is CSVGPYLGALEAFF. The CDR3 nucleotides read TGCAGCGTTGGTCCCTATTTGGGGGCCCTTGAAGCTTTCTTT.

This chain joins TRBV10-1 and TRBJ1-5; D might be TRBD1 (6 bases). The CDR3 consists of 17 residues. Germline assignment: CDR1 WNHNN and CDR2 SYGVQD (reference sequence). V shed 0 bases and J shed 9 bases, with 21 bases lying between them. CDR3 DNA sequence: TGCGCCAGCAGTGAGTCGAAGTCAGGGGTAAGTCATTCGCCCCAGCATTTT. Protein product: CASSESKSGVSHSPQHF.

This chain joins TRBV10-2 and TRBJ2-5, with D possibly being TRBD2 (5 bases). Germline V gene sequence: CDR1 WSHSY, CDR2 SAAADI. This CDR3 is 15 amino acids long. Trimming cost V 4 bases and J 7 bases, with 19 bases left between them. For the CDR3, the DNA is TGCGCCAGCAGTGCCCCCGGGTCAGTTGAGGGGACCCAGTACTTC. Translation gives CASSAPGSVEGTQYF.

This chain connects TRBV7-3 to TRBJ1-1; D uncertain. This CDR3 contains 15 residues. V lost 1 base to trimming and J lost 0 bases, with 9 bases between them. Germline V gene sequence: CDR1 SGHTA, CDR2 FQGTGA. CDR3 nucleotides: TGTGCCAGCAGCTTAAGCGGATCCCTGAACACTGAAGCTTTCTTT. Protein sequence: CASSLSGSLNTEAFF.

The chain joins TRBV2 to TRBJ2-7; D possibly corresponds to TRBD1 (5 bases). The CDR3 totals 14 residues. The ends were cut back, 11 bases at V and 3 bases at J, with 20 bases in the middle. Per the germline V gene, CDR1 is SNHLY and CDR2 is FYNNEI. Here the CDR3 DNA reads TGTGCCTCCCATTGGATCAGGGAAAGCTACGAGCAGTACTTC. As protein: CASHWIRESYEQYF.

V usage is TRBV4-1 and J usage is TRBJ1-2, with D uncertain. Germline-derived CDR1 and CDR2 are MGHRA and YSYEKL. Trimming removed 1 base from V and 4 bases from J, with 7 bases in between. The CDR3 has 13 residues. This CDR3 reads CASSQVGSYGYTF. CDR3 in DNA: TGCGCCAGCAGCCAAGTGGGCAGCTATGGCTACACCTTC.